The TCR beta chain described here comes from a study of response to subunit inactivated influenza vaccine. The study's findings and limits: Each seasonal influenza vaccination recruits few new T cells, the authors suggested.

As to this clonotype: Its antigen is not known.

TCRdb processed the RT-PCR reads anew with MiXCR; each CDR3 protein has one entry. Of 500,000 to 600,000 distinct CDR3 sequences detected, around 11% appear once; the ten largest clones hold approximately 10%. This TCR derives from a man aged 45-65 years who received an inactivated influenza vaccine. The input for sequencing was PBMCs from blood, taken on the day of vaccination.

DNA for the CDR3: TGTGCCAGCAACAAAAGGACAGGGTCTGGAAACACCATATATTTT. Protein: CASNKRTGSGNTIYF. This chain uses TRBV6-1 with TRBJ1-3, with 8 positions matching TRBD1. Germline V lookup: CDR1 MNHNS, CDR2 SASEGT. With V trimmed by 7 bases and J by 1 base, 6 bases remained unmatched. This CDR3 region has 15 residues.